A selection of T cell receptor beta chains follows, all from one sample in a study of blood T cells in healthy people across ages. TCRdb independently ran MiXCR on the 5' RACE reads; one entry per CDR3 protein. Seen here are just over 800,000 distinct CDR3 sequences, about 59% observed once, and the top ten hold about 30%. The sample consisted of blood. Source of these receptors: a man under 40 in good health. The CDR3 runs from the conserved cysteine through the conserved F or W. A D gene is named only where the DNA matches it firmly. Size is omitted from some rows. Given values are once, few, many or a class for expanded clones.

v_call: TRBV2; j_call: TRBJ1-2; clone_size: -; d_call: -; cdr3_aa: CASSVGYYGYTF; cdr3_nt: TGTGCCAGCAGTGTGGGGTACTATGGCTACACCTTC
v_call: TRBV7-2; j_call: TRBJ1-5; clone_size: few; d_call: TRBD1; cdr3_aa: CASSIQGALNQPQHF; cdr3_nt: TGTGCCAGCAGCATTCAGGGGGCCCTCAATCAGCCCCAGCATTTT
v_call: TRBV5-6; j_call: TRBJ2-7; clone_size: -; d_call: TRBD1; cdr3_aa: CASSWAGGALYEQYF; cdr3_nt: TGTGCCAGCAGCTGGGCAGGGGGCGCTTTGTACGAGCAGTACTTC
v_call: TRBV5-1; j_call: TRBJ2-3; clone_size: -; d_call: -; cdr3_aa: CASSLEAGGDTQYF; cdr3_nt: TGTGCCAGCAGCTTAGAAGCCGGGGGAGATACGCAGTATTTT
v_call: TRBV6-2/TRBV6-3; j_call: TRBJ2-1; clone_size: few; d_call: -; cdr3_aa: CASWKGTGSYNEQFF; cdr3_nt: TGTGCCAGCTGGAAAGGGACGGGCTCCTACAATGAGCAGTTCTTC
v_call: TRBV6-6; j_call: TRBJ2-7; clone_size: few; d_call: -; cdr3_aa: CASTDSPYEQYF; cdr3_nt: TGTGCCAGCACTGACAGTCCATACGAGCAGTACTTC
v_call: TRBV7-9; j_call: TRBJ2-7; clone_size: -; d_call: TRBD1; cdr3_aa: CASSLKGQKHEQYF; cdr3_nt: TGTGCCAGCAGCTTAAAGGGACAGAAACACGAGCAGTACTTC
v_call: TRBV21-1; j_call: TRBJ2-7; clone_size: -; d_call: -; cdr3_aa: CASSNWGESYEQYF; cdr3_nt: TGTGCCAGCAGCAATTGGGGAGAGTCGTACGAGCAGTACTTC
v_call: TRBV9; j_call: TRBJ1-2; clone_size: -; d_call: -; cdr3_aa: CASSVGLVGGDGYTF; cdr3_nt: TGTGCCAGCAGCGTAGGGCTAGTGGGGGGGGATGGCTACACCTTC
v_call: TRBV11-2; j_call: TRBJ2-3; clone_size: once; d_call: TRBD1; cdr3_aa: CASSLADRGLDTQYF; cdr3_nt: TGTGCCAGCAGCTTAGCTGACAGGGGCTTAGATACGCAGTATTTT
v_call: TRBV10-3; j_call: TRBJ1-2; clone_size: -; d_call: -; cdr3_aa: CAISESSGDGYTF; cdr3_nt: TGTGCCATCAGTGAGTCGTCGGGGGATGGCTACACCTTC
v_call: TRBV4-3; j_call: TRBJ2-3; clone_size: -; d_call: -; cdr3_aa: CASSQRLVFTDTQYF; cdr3_nt: TGCGCCAGCAGCCAACGCCTCGTCTTCACAGATACGCAGTATTTT
v_call: TRBV4-2; j_call: TRBJ2-7; clone_size: -; d_call: -; cdr3_aa: CASSQAGQPYEQYF; cdr3_nt: TGTGCCAGCAGCCAAGCCGGACAGCCCTACGAGCAGTACTTC
v_call: TRBV25-1; j_call: TRBJ2-1; clone_size: -; d_call: -; cdr3_aa: CASSRSYPNEQFF; cdr3_nt: TGTGCCAGCAGTCGCAGTTACCCCAATGAGCAGTTCTTC
v_call: TRBV9; j_call: TRBJ2-5; clone_size: -; d_call: TRBD1; cdr3_aa: CASSVTDRGPLETQYF; cdr3_nt: TGTGCCAGCAGCGTAACGGACAGGGGGCCGCTCGAGACCCAGTACTTC
v_call: TRBV6-1; j_call: TRBJ2-1; clone_size: -; d_call: -; cdr3_aa: CASSEVELEVAYNEQFF; cdr3_nt: TGTGCCAGCAGTGAAGTGGAGTTGGAAGTCGCCTACAATGAGCAGTTCTTC
v_call: TRBV5-6; j_call: TRBJ2-5; clone_size: -; d_call: -; cdr3_aa: CASSLNRQGVYQETQYF; cdr3_nt: TGTGCCAGCAGCTTGAATCGCCAGGGTGTTTACCAAGAGACCCAGTACTTC
v_call: TRBV7-2; j_call: TRBJ2-4; clone_size: -; d_call: -; cdr3_aa: CASGGNIQYF; cdr3_nt: TGTGCCAGCGGTGGGAACATTCAGTACTTC
v_call: TRBV6-1; j_call: TRBJ2-7; clone_size: -; d_call: TRBD2; cdr3_aa: CASSELASSSYEQYF; cdr3_nt: TGTGCCAGCAGCGAACTAGCGTCCAGCTCCTACGAGCAGTACTTC
v_call: TRBV2; j_call: TRBJ2-5; clone_size: once; d_call: -; cdr3_aa: CASSGTSKETQYF; cdr3_nt: TGTGCCAGCAGTGGGACGTCGAAAGAGACCCAGTACTTC
v_call: TRBV13; j_call: TRBJ2-5; clone_size: -; d_call: TRBD2; cdr3_aa: CASSAGLAGVVTQYF; cdr3_nt: TGTGCCAGCAGCGCGGGACTAGCGGGGGTTGTGACCCAGTACTTC
v_call: TRBV20-1; j_call: TRBJ2-1; clone_size: -; d_call: -; cdr3_aa: CSARRGNSYNEQFF; cdr3_nt: TGCAGTGCTAGAAGGGGGAATTCCTACAATGAGCAGTTCTTC